The clone carrying this T cell receptor beta chain was seen many times. Its specificity is unknown. The data were taken from a study of response to subunit inactivated influenza vaccine. Study-wide findings and caveats: Authors suggested seasonal influenza vaccinations each recruit few new T cells.

The CDR3 covers 13 residues. The germline V gene encodes CDR1 SEHNR and CDR2 FQNEAQ (reference sequence). Trimming stripped 1 base from V and 1 base from J, with 2 bases between. TCRdb reprocessed the RT-PCR reads via MiXCR and lists one record per CDR3 protein. Counted here are about 650,000 distinct CDR3 sequences, less than 20% occurring once; the ten biggest clones make up roughly 11%. This receptor was taken from a man in his forties or fifties who received an inactivated influenza vaccine. The specimen comprised PBMCs from blood, sampled less than 13 days after vaccination. The gene calls are TRBV7-9 and TRBJ1-5; D not resolved. For the CDR3, the DNA is TGTGCCAGCAGCTTAGACAGCAATCAGCCCCAGCATTTT. Its translation is CASSLDSNQPQHF.